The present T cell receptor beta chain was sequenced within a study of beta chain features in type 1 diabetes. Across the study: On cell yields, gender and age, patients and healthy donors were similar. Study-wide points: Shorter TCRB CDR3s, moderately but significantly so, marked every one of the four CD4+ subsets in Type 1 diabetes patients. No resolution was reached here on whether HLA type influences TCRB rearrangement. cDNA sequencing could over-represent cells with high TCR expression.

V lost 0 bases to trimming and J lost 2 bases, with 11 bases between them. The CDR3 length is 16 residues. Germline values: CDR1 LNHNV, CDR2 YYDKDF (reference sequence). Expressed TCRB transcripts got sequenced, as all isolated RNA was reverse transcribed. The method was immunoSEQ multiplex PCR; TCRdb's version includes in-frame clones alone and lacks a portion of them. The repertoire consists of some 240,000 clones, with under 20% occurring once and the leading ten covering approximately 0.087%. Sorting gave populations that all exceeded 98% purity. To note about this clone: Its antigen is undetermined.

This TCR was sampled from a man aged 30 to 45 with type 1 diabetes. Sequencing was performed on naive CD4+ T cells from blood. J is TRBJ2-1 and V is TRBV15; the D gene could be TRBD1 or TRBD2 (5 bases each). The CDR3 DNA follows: TGTGCCACCAGCAGAGATAGGGACGGACCCTACAATGAGCAGTTCTTC. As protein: CATSRDRDGPYNEQFF.